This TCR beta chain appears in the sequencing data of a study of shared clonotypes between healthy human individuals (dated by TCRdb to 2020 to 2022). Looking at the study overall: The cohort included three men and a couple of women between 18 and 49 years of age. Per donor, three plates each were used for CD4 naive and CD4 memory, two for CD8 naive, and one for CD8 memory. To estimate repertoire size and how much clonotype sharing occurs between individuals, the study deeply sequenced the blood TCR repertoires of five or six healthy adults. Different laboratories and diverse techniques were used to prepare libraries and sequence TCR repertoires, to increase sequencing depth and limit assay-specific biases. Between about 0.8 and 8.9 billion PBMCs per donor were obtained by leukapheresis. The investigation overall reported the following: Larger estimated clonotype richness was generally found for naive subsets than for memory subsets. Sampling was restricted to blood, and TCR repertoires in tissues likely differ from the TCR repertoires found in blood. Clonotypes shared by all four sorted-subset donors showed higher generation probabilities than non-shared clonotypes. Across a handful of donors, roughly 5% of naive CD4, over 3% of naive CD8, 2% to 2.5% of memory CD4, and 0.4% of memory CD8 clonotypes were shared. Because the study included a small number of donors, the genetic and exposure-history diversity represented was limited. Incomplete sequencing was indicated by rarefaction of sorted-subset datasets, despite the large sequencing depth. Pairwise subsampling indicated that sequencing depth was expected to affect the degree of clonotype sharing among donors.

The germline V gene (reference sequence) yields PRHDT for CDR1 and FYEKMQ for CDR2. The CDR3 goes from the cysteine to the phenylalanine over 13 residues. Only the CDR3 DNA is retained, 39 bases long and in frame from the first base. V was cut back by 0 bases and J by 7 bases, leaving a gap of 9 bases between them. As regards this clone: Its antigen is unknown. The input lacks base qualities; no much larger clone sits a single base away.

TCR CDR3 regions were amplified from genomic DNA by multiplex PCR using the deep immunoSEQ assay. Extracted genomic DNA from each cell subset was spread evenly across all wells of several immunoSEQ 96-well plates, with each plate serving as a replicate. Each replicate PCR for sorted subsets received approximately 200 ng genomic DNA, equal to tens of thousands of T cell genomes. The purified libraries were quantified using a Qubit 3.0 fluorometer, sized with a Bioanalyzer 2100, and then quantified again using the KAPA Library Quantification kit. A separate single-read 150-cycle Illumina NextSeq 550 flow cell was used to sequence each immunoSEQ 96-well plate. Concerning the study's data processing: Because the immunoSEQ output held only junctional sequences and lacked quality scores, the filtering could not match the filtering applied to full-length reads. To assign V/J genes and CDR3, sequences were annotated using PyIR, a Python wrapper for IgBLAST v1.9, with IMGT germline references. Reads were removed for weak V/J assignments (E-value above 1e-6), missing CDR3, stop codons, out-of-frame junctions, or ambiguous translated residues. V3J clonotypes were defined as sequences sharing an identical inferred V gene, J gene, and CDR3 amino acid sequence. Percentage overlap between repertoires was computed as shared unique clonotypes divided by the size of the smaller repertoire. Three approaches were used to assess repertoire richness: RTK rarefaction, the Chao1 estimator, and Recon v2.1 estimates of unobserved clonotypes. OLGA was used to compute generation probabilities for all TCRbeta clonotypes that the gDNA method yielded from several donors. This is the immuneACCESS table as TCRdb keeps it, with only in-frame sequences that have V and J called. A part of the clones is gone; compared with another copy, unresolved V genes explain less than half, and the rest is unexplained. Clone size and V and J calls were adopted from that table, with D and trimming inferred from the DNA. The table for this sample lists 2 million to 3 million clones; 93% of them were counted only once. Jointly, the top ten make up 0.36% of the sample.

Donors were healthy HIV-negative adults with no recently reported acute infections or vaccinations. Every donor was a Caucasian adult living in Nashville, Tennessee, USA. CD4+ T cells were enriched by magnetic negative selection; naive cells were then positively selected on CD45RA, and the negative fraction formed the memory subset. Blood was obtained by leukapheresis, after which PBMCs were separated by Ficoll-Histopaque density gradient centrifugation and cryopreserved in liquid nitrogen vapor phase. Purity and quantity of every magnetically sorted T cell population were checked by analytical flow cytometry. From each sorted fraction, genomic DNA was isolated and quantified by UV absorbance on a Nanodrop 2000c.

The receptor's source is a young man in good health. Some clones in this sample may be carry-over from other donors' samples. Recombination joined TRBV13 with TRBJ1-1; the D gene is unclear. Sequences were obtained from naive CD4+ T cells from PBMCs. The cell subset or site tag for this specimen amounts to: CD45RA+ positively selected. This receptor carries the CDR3 CASSLGEHLEAFF. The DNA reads TGTGCCAGCAGCTTAGGAGAGCACCTTGAAGCTTTCTTT. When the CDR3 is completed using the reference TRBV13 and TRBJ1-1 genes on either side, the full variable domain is AAGVIQSPRHLIKEKRETATLKCYPIPRHDTVYWYQQGPGQDPQFLISFYEKMQSDKGSIPDRFSAQQFSDYHSELNMSSLELGDSALYFCASSLGEHLEAFFGQGTRLTVV.